Sequencing of this TCR beta chain was carried out in a study of T cells after posttransplantation cyclophosphamide. Study outcomes and limitations: Blood and skin or GI T cell repertoires showed limited TRB overlap.

Assay: immunoSEQ multiplex PCR; the TCRdb copy retains only in-frame clones and omits some. This sample has more than 10,000 clones; approximately 80% occur once, and the top ten carry about 4.9%. The CDR3 totals 14 residues. Germline V lookup: CDR1 SEHNR, CDR2 FQNEAQ (reference sequence). The trim removed 3 bases at V and 4 bases at J, leaving 3 bases unmatched. With regard to this clone: The target antigen is unknown.

Treatment was busulfan-fludarabine conditioning, a marrow graft, and cyclophosphamide on days +3 and +4. This rearrangement joins TRBV7-9 to TRBJ2-3, with TRBD2 matching over 8 bases. This material consisted of PBMCs, taken after allogeneic stem cell transplant with posttransplant cyclophosphamide. The source of this sequence is a female patient aged 50-59 years who received an allogeneic stem cell transplant from a related donor, was CMV-positive, and had no GVHD. The graft donor may account for some of the T cells. Here the CDR3 DNA reads TGTGCCAGCAGCTTTAGCGGGGAGGCAGATACGCAGTATTTT. This gives the protein CASSFSGEADTQYF.